A single sample is the source of the 31 T cell receptor beta chains below, sequenced in a study of cytomegalovirus exposure and HLA in healthy donors. PCR employed 60 Vbeta and 13 Jbeta primers. Generated by immunoSEQ multiplex PCR, the TCRdb table keeps only in-frame clones and is missing some. There are tens of thousands of clones in the sample; approximately 75% occur only once, and around 10% lies in the top ten. The sample comprised PBMCs. The receptors shown here come from a woman aged 40 to 50 in good health and CMV-seropositive.

The CDR3 loop is CSAKLREKQSDEQFF. CDR3 DNA sequence: TGCAGCGCCAAACTCCGGGAAAAGCAATCCGATGAGCAGTTCTTC. The chain has TRBV29-1 and TRBJ2-1, with D maybe TRBD2 (5 bases). Germline CDR1 SQVTM, CDR2 ANQGSEA. The CDR3 consists of 15 residues. The V gene lost 7 bases and the J gene lost 8 bases, with 24 bases spanning the gap.

This clone was seen only once. J is TRBJ1-2 and V is TRBV5-1, with TRBD1 as a possible D gene (5 bases). CDR1 is SGHRS and CDR2 is YFSETQ in the germline V gene. CDR3 size: 14 residues. Trimming shortened V by 2 bases and J by 2 bases, and 10 bases separated the two germline ends. The chain's CDR3 is CASSFWQGNYGYTF. For the CDR3, the DNA is TGCGCCAGCAGCTTCTGGCAGGGAAACTATGGCTACACCTTC.

The chain uses TRBV28 and TRBJ1-2, with TRBD1 matching over 11 bases. This CDR3 contains 15 residues. Germline CDR1 MDHEN, CDR2 SYDVKM. V dropped 5 bases and J dropped 3; count of bases not matched to a gene: 5. CDR3 in DNA: TGTGCCAGCAGTCCGTGGGGACAGGGGGACTATGGCTACACCTTC. Amino acid sequence: CASSPWGQGDYGYTF.

J is TRBJ2-7 and V is TRBV2; D not resolved. Germline-derived CDR1 and CDR2 are SNHLY and FYNNEI. The CDR3 has 14 amino acids. V was pared by 11 bases and J by 0 bases, with 17 bases between. Here the CDR3 reads CASDSPASSYEQYF. In DNA form, the CDR3 reads TGTGCCTCTGACTCCCCAGCGAGCTCCTACGAGCAGTACTTC.

V usage is TRBV5-5 and J usage is TRBJ1-5; 9 bases agree with TRBD1. The CDR3 is made up of 17 amino acids. Losses at the gene ends were 7 bases for V and 2 bases for J; bases not matched to a gene: 13. The V gene's germline CDR1 is SGHKS and CDR2 YYEKEE (reference sequence). The CDR3 nucleotides are TGTGCCAGCCATCCAGGGGACAGGGCCCTTGGCAATCAGCCCCAGCATTTT. This encodes CASHPGDRALGNQPQHF.

This clone was counted once. V usage is TRBV27 and J usage is TRBJ2-2, with a weak D call TRBD1 (5 bases). CDR3 size: 13 residues. Trimming cost V 5 bases and J 6 bases, with 10 bases left between them. In germline, CDR1 is MNHEY, CDR2 SMNVEV (reference sequence). Here the CDR3 DNA reads TGTGCCAGCAGTGCAGGGTGGGCCGGGGAGCTGTTTTTT. This codes for CASSAGWAGELFF.

This clone showed up just once. The chain uses TRBV19 and TRBJ2-1, with TRBD1 as a possible D gene (7 bases). Germline CDR1 and CDR2: LNHDA and SQIVND (reference sequence). CDR3 size: 11 residues. V was trimmed by 7 bases and J by 11 bases, leaving 12 bases between them. The CDR3 protein is CASIQGGKQFF. DNA of the CDR3: TGTGCCAGTATTCAGGGGGGAAAGCAGTTCTTC.

The chain combines TRBV5-4 with TRBJ2-3; 11 bases align to TRBD2. The CDR3 consists of 16 residues. Losses at the gene ends were 0 bases for V and 0 bases for J; bases not matched to a gene: 0. Per germline, CDR1 SGHNT and CDR2 YYREEE (reference sequence). The CDR3 nucleotides read TGTGCCAGCAGCTTGGGGACTAGCGGGAGCACAGATACGCAGTATTTT. Translated, it gives CASSLGTSGSTDTQYF.

The gene calls are TRBV4-2 and TRBJ1-2, with D possibly being TRBD1 (6 bases). V was cut by 5 bases and J by 4 bases, with 14 bases left in between. CDR3 length: 14 amino acids. Germline CDR1 LGHNA, CDR2 YNFKEQ. The CDR3 region has the DNA TGTGCCAGCAGCAGAGACACAGGGCCCTATGGCTACACCTTC. This sequence encodes CASSRDTGPYGYTF.

V gene TRBV6-5 combines with J gene TRBJ2-3, with 7 bases aligning to TRBD1. The CDR3 totals 16 residues. CDR1 and CDR2 from the germline V gene are MNHEY and SVGAGI. The ends lost 3 bases at V and 6 bases at J; junction bases unmatched: 12. In nucleotides, the CDR3 is TGTGCCAGCAGTTATTCCCTGGACAGGCGCTCGGATACGCAGTATTTT. Translation gives CASSYSLDRRSDTQYF.

The V and J genes are TRBV11-2 and TRBJ2-5; 9 nucleotides align to TRBD2. The V gene's germline CDR1 is SGHAT and CDR2 FQNNGV. V shed 0 bases, J shed 5 bases, and the junction held 10 bases outside the gene matches. This CDR3 spans 17 amino acids. Here the CDR3 DNA reads TGTGCCAGCAGCTTAGATTTTGGCGGGGGGGCGTGGGAGACCCAGTACTTC. Translation gives CASSLDFGGGAWETQYF. The complete variable domain, with remaining parts taken from reference TRBV11-2 and TRBJ2-5, reads EAGVAQSPRYKIIEKRQSVAFWCNPISGHATLYWYQQILGQGPKLLIQFQNNGVVDDSQLPKDRFSAERLKGVDSTLKIQPAKLEDSAVYLCASSLDFGGGAWETQYFGPGTRLLVL.

The V and J genes are TRBV10-1 and TRBJ2-3; D not certain. V lost 6 bases and J 0 bases, leaving 4 bases between the germline ends. From germline, CDR1 is WNHNN and CDR2 SYGVQD (reference sequence). The CDR3 loop spans 12 amino acids. The chain's CDR3 is CASSRSTDTQYF. The CDR3, as DNA: TGCGCCAGCAGCCGGAGCACAGATACGCAGTATTTT.

The genes are TRBV7-2 and TRBJ2-1; TRBD1 matches 7 bases. Trimming removed 1 base from V and 8 bases from J; junction bases left unmatched: 14. Germline V gene sequence: CDR1 SGHTA, CDR2 FQGNSA. The CDR3 length is 17 residues. CDR3 coding DNA: TGTGCCAGCAGCTTAGAACAAGTGGGGACAGCGGTCGATGAGCAGTTCTTC. Amino acid sequence: CASSLEQVGTAVDEQFF. Full variable domain (missing parts from reference TRBV7-2 and TRBJ2-1): GAGVSQSPSNKVTEKGKDVELRCDPISGHTALYWYRQSLGQGLEFLIYFQGNSAPDKSGLPSDRFSAERTGGSVSTLTIQRTQQEDSAVYLCASSLEQVGTAVDEQFFGPGTRLTVL.

V is TRBV7-9 and J is TRBJ1-2, with TRBD1 as a possible D gene (5 bases). The CDR3 extends over 14 amino acids. Trimming pared 0 bases from V and 5 bases from J, leaving 10 bases between. Germline CDR1 and CDR2: SEHNR and FQNEAQ (reference sequence). For the CDR3, the DNA is TGTGCCAGCAGCTTAGCGCTTGGGGCATATGGCTACACCTTC. This sequence encodes CASSLALGAYGYTF.

This clone showed up just a few times. The rearrangement links TRBV4-2 to TRBJ2-3, with 11 bases that match TRBD2. J lost 4 bases, V lost 0 bases, and 6 bases had no gene match. The CDR3 is 17 residues long. CDR1 LGHNA and CDR2 YNFKEQ come from the germline V gene. The DNA for the CDR3 is TGTGCCAGCAGCCAAGAGCCCACTAGCGGGAGACCAGATACGCAGTATTTT. Translated, it gives CASSQEPTSGRPDTQYF.

The genes are TRBV15 and TRBJ2-3; D is unclear. This CDR3 is built from 14 residues. Trimming removed 0 bases at V and 3 bases at J, with 7 bases between. Germline assignment: CDR1 LNHNV and CDR2 YYDKDF (reference sequence). CDR3 sequence (DNA): TGTGCCACCAGCAGAGAACAGCCTACAGATACGCAGTATTTT. It codes for CATSREQPTDTQYF.

This chain joins TRBV6-1 and TRBJ2-3; D gene unclear. The CDR3 is 15 amino acids. Trimming removed 7 bases at V and 0 bases at J, with 14 bases between. The germline V gene has CDR1 MNHNS and CDR2 SASEGT. The CDR3 bases are TGTGCCAGCACCCGAGTCCTTGGTAGCACAGATACGCAGTATTTT. This sequence encodes CASTRVLGSTDTQYF.

The chain joins TRBV5-6 to TRBJ2-7, with 13 positions matching TRBD2. Unmatched junction bases numbered 8, after V lost 1 base and J lost 7 bases. In germline, CDR1 is SGHDT, CDR2 YYEEEE. The CDR3 is 16 amino acids. CDR3 coding DNA: TGTGCCAGCAGCTTGCCCGGGACTAGCGGGGCTGGGGAGCAGTACTTC. Amino acids: CASSLPGTSGAGEQYF. Variable domain in full (rest from reference TRBV5-6 and TRBJ2-7): DAGVTQSPTHLIKTRGQQVTLRCSPKSGHDTVSWYQQALGQGPQFIFQYYEEEERQRGNFPDRFSGHQFPNYSSELNVNALLLGDSALYLCASSLPGTSGAGEQYFGPGTRLTVT.

CDR3 coding DNA: TGTGCCAGCAGCTTGGGTACAGGGAAGTACGGCTACACCTTC. It yields the protein CASSLGTGKYGYTF. The chain is built from TRBV5-6 and TRBJ1-2; perhaps TRBD1 as D (6 bases). Trimming shortened V by 0 bases and J by 8 bases, and 14 bases separated the two germline ends. From germline, CDR1 is SGHDT and CDR2 YYEEEE. CDR3 size: 14 residues. Full variable domain (rest looked up from reference TRBV5-6 and TRBJ1-2): DAGVTQSPTHLIKTRGQQVTLRCSPKSGHDTVSWYQQALGQGPQFIFQYYEEEERQRGNFPDRFSGHQFPNYSSELNVNALLLGDSALYLCASSLGTGKYGYTFGSGTRLTVV.

This clone occurred a few times. The rearrangement links TRBV7-3 to TRBJ2-2; TRBD2 agrees at 11 bases. Germline V gene sequence: CDR1 SGHTA, CDR2 FQGTGA. The ends lost 3 bases at V and 7 bases at J; junction bases unmatched: 4. This CDR3 is built from 15 residues. The CDR3 loop is CASSFSGGAGGELFF. DNA for the CDR3: TGTGCCAGCAGCTTTAGCGGGGGGGCCGGCGGGGAGCTGTTTTTT.

Only one count was recorded for this clone. This CDR3 is CASSVDSRAKNIQYF. The CDR3 DNA reads as TGTGCCAGCAGCGTAGACAGTCGAGCCAAAAACATTCAGTACTTC. The genes are TRBV9 and TRBJ2-4; D uncertain. V gave up 0 bases and J gave up 0 bases, with 7 bases separating them. The CDR3 runs 15 residues. CDR1 and CDR2 (germline): SGDLS, YYNGEE.

This clone was counted a single time. The chain carries TRBV29-1 and TRBJ1-2; 7 bases align to TRBD1. The CDR3 extends over 13 amino acids. J lost 6 bases, V lost 4 bases, and 8 bases had no gene match. CDR1 is SQVTM, CDR2 ANQGSEA, per germline. The CDR3 loop is CSVAPQGMNGYTF. The CDR3 DNA sequence: TGCAGCGTTGCCCCACAGGGGATGAATGGCTACACCTTC.

This chain links TRBV2 with TRBJ1-4; 7 bases fit TRBD1. Trimming removed 7 bases from V and 8 bases from J; junction bases left unmatched: 4. The CDR3 totals 12 residues. Germline CDR1 SNHLY, CDR2 FYNNEI. CDR3 sequence reads: CASNRGEEKLFF. CDR3 DNA sequence: TGTGCCAGCAACAGGGGAGAAGAAAAACTGTTTTTT.

This sequence joins TRBV7-8 and TRBJ2-7, with 7 positions matching TRBD1. The CDR3 loop spans 14 amino acids. The V gene's germline CDR1 is SGHVS and CDR2 FQNEAQ. Trimming took 7 bases from V and 3 from J; bases not matched to a gene: 9. The DNA of the CDR3 is TGTGCCAGCATAGAGACAGGGCAGCACTACGAGCAGTACTTC. Its protein product is CASIETGQHYEQYF.

CDR3 sequence (DNA): TGTGCCAGTAGTTATTCTAGCGGGGGGCACAATGAGCAGTTCTTC. Its translation: CASSYSSGGHNEQFF. The chain is built from TRBV19 and TRBJ2-1; 11 bases map to TRBD2. CDR1 and CDR2 (germline): LNHDA, SQIVND (reference sequence). The J segment lost 5 bases and the V segment lost 5 bases, leaving 5 bases of the junction unmatched. The CDR3 loop spans 15 amino acids.

The CDR3: CASTGSTGGNQPQHF. The CDR3 nucleotides read TGTGCCAGCACTGGATCGACAGGGGGCAATCAGCCCCAGCATTTT. The chain joins TRBV2 to TRBJ1-5, with 8 bases lining up with TRBD1. The J segment lost 2 bases and the V segment lost 7 bases, leaving 7 bases of the junction unmatched. CDR3 length: 15 amino acids. CDR1 is SNHLY, CDR2 FYNNEI, per germline.

The chain uses TRBV5-5 and TRBJ1-1; D is unresolved. V lost 9 bases to trimming and J lost 4 bases, with 16 bases between them. Germline V gene lookup returns CDR1 SGHKS and CDR2 YYEKEE (reference sequence). The CDR3 runs to 13 residues. The CDR3 region is CATQLPGSTEAFF. In nucleotides, the CDR3 is TGTGCCACCCAGCTCCCCGGGAGCACTGAAGCTTTCTTT.

The chain carries TRBV15 and TRBJ1-2; maybe TRBD1 (6 bases). Germline loops: CDR1 LNHNV, CDR2 YYDKDF (reference sequence). The ends were cut back, 4 bases at V and 8 bases at J, with 23 bases in the middle. The CDR3 extends over 16 amino acids. The CDR3 here is CATSTPLQRGLWGYTF. The DNA of the CDR3 is TGTGCCACCAGCACACCTCTACAGCGGGGGCTCTGGGGCTACACCTTC.

The J gene is TRBJ1-1, the V gene TRBV5-1; D is unresolved. The CDR3 extends over 15 amino acids. The germline V gene has CDR1 SGHRS and CDR2 YFSETQ. V was clipped by 0 bases and J by 4 bases, with 13 bases between them. The CDR3 here is CASSLGVGEITEAFF. In DNA form, the CDR3 reads TGCGCCAGCAGCTTGGGGGTCGGGGAGATCACTGAAGCTTTCTTT.

V and J are TRBV7-9 and TRBJ2-7; TRBD1 is a possible D gene (6 bases). Germline assignment: CDR1 SEHNR and CDR2 FQNEAQ (reference sequence). The V end was cut by 4 bases, the J end by 9 bases, with 16 bases between. The CDR3 consists of 13 residues. For the CDR3, the DNA is TGTGCCAGCAGCTCCTTCCGACAGGCTGGGCAGTACTTC. Residues: CASSSFRQAGQYF.

For this clone: At one boundary the junction diverges from the germline segment, which might be a read error. The chain's CDR3 is CASSLTVSSEQYF. Here the CDR3 DNA reads TGCGCCAGCAGCTTGACAGTCTCCTCCGAGCAGTACTTC. The V gene is TRBV5-1, the J gene TRBJ2-7; D is undetermined. The germline gives CDR1 SGHRS, CDR2 YFSETQ. CDR3 size: 13 residues.